This T cell receptor (beta chain) was recorded in a study of OX40 agonist ivuxolimab in advanced cancers. Study overall: Given to patients was ivuxolimab, an agonistic anti-OX40 (CD134) antibody. The study gave patients intravenous ivuxolimab at 0.01 to 10 mg/kg every 2 weeks.

Data came from immunoSEQ multiplex PCR; TCRdb stores just in-frame clones and leaves some out. The data show tens of thousands of clones, approximately 90% seen once. Germline CDR1 WNHNN, CDR2 SYGVQD (reference sequence). Trimming pared 5 bases from V and 2 bases from J, leaving 8 bases between. This CDR3 has 13 residues. The chain is built from TRBV10-1 and TRBJ2-3; possible D gene TRBD1, 5 bases. Sequenced material: CD4+ or CD8+ T cells sorted from blood, taken in a trial of the OX40 agonist ivuxolimab. This sequence originates from an adult with an advanced solid tumor such as melanoma, head and neck, liver or kidney cancer. The CDR3 sequence is CASSKDITDTQYF. The CDR3 DNA reads as TGCGCCAGCAGTAAGGACATCACAGATACGCAGTATTTT.